The entry that follows covers one TCR beta chain sequence. Profiled with immunoSEQ multiplex PCR; TCRdb holds only in-frame clones, not every one. The sample comprises roughly 150,000 clones, 84% of which are singletons, and about 8% rests with the top ten. The CDR3 extends over 16 amino acids. The V end lost 5 bases, the J end lost 7 bases, and 21 bases lay between the germline ends. Per germline, CDR1 SGHVS and CDR2 FNYEAQ. The data derive from a study of blood T cell repertoires in COVID-19. The specimen was peripheral blood. J is TRBJ2-1 and V is TRBV7-6; D is possibly TRBD2 (5 bases). This TCR came from a human donor in a cohort sampled during active COVID-19. The CDR3 loop reads CASSPKRRQAVNEQFF. The CDR3 nucleotides are TGTGCCAGCAGCCCGAAGCGGCGCCAGGCAGTTAATGAGCAGTTCTTC.